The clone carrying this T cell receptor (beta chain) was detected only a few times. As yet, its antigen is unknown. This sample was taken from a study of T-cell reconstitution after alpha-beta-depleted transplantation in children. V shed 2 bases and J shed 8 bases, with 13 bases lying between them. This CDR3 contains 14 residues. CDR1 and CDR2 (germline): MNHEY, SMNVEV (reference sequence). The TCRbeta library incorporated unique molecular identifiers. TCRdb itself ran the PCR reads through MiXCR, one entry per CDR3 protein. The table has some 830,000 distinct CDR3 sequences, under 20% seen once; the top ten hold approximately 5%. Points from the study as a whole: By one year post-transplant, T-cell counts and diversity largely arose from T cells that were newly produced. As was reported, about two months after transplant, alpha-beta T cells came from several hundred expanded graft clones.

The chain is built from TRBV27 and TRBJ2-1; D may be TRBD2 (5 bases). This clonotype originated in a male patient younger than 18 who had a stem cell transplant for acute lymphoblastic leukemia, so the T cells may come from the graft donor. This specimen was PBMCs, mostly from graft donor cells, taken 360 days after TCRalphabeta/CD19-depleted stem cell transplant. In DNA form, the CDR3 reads TGTGCCAGCAGTTTAACGAGGGTACTCCATGAGCAGTTCTTC. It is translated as CASSLTRVLHEQFF.